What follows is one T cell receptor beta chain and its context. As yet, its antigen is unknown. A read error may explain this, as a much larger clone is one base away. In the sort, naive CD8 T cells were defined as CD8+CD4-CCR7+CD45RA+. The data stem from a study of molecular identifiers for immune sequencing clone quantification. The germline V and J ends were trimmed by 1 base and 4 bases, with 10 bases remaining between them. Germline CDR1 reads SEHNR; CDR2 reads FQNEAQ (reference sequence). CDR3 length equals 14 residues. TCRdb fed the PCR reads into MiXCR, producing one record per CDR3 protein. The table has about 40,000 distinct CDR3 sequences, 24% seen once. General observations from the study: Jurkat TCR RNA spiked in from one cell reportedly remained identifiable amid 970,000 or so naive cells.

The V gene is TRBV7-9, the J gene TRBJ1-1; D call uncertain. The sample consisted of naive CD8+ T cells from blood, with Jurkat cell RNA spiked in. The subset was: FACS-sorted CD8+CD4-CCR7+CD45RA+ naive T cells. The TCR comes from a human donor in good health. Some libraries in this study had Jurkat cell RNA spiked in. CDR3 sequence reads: CASSLVHLSTEAFF. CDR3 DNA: TGTGCCAGCAGCTTAGTGCACCTGAGCACTGAAGCTTTCTTT.